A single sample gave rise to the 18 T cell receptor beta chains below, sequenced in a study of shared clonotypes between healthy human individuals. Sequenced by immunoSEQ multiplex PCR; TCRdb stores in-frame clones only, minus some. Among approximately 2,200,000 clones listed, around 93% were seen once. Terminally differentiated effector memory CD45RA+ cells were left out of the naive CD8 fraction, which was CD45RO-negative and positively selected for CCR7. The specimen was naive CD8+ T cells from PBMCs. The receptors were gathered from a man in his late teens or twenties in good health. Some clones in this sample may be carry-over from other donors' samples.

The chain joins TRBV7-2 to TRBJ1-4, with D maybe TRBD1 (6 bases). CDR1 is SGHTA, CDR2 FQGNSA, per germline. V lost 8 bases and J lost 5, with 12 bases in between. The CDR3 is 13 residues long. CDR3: CASRQELNEKLFF. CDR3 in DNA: TGTGCCAGCCGACAGGAACTCAATGAAAAACTGTTTTTT.

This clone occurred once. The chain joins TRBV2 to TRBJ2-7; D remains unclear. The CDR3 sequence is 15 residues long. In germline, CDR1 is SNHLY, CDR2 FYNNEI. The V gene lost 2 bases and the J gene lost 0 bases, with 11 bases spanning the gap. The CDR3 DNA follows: TGTGCCAGCAGTGAACGTGGGCCGGCCTCCTACGAGCAGTACTTC. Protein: CASSERGPASYEQYF.

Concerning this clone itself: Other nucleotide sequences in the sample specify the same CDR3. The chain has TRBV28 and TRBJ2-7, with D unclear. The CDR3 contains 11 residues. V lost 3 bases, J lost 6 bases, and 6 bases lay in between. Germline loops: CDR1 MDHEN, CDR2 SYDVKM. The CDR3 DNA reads TGTGCCAGCAGTTTCCCCGGCGAGCAGTACTTC. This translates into CASSFPGEQYF. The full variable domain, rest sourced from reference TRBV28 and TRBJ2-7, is DVKVTQSSRYLVKRTGEKVFLECVQDMDHENMFWYRQDPGLGLRLIYFSYDVKMKEKGDIPEGYSVSREKKERFSLILESASTNQTSMYLCASSFPGEQYFGPGTRLTVT.

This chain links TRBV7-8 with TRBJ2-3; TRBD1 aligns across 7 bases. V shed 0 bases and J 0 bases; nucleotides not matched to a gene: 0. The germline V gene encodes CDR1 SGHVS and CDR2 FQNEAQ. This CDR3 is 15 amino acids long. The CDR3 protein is CASSLAGQSTDTQYF. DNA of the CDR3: TGTGCCAGCAGCTTAGCGGGACAGAGCACAGATACGCAGTATTTT.

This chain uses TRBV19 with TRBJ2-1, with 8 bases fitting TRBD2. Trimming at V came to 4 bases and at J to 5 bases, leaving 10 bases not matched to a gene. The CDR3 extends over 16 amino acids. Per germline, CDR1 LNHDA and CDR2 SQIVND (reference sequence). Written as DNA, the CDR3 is TGTGCCAGTAGTACCCCTCTGGGGCGGGAGGACAATGAGCAGTTCTTC. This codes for CASSTPLGREDNEQFF.

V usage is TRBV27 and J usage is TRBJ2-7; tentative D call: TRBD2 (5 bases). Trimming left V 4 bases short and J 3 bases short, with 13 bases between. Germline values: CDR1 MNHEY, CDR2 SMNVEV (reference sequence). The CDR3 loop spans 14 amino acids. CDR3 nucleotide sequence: TGTGCCAGCAGTTCGCCCGGGGAACACTACGAGCAGTACTTC. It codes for CASSSPGEHYEQYF.

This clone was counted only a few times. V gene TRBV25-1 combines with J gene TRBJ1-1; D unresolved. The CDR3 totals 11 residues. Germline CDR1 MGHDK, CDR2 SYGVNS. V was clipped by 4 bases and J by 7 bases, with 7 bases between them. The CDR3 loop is CASSVGSEAFF. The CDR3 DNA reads TGTGCCAGCAGTGTAGGGAGTGAAGCTTTCTTT.

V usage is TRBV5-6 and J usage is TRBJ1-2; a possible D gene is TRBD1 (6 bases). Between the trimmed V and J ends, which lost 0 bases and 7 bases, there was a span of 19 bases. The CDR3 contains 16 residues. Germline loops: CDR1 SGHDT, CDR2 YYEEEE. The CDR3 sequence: CASSLAFAGGNFGYTF. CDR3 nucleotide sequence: TGTGCCAGCAGCTTGGCCTTTGCCGGGGGCAATTTTGGCTACACCTTC.

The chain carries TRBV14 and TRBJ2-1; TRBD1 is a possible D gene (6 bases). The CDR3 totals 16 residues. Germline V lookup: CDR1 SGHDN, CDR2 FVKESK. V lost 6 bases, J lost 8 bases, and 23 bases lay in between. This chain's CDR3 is CASRPTGPRPLDEQFF. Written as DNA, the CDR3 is TGTGCCAGCAGACCGACAGGACCCCGCCCTTTGGATGAGCAGTTCTTC.

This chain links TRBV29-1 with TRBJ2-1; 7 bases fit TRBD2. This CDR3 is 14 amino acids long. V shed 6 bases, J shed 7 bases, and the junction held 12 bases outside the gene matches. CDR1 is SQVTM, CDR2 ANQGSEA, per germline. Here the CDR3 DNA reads TGCAGCGTGGGACTACTAGGGATGGGGAATGAGCAGTTCTTC. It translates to CSVGLLGMGNEQFF.

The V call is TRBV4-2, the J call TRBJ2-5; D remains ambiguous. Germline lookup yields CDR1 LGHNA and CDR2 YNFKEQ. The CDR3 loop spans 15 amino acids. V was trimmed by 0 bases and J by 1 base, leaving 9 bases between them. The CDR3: CASSQESGTQETQYF. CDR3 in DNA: TGTGCCAGCAGCCAAGAATCCGGTACCCAAGAGACCCAGTACTTC.

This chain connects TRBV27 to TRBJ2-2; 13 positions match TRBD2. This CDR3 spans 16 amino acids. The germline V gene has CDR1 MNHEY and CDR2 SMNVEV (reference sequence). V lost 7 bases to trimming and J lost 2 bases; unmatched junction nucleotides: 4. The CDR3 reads CASTGLAGVNTGELFF. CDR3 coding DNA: TGTGCCAGCACAGGACTAGCGGGGGTTAACACCGGGGAGCTGTTTTTT.

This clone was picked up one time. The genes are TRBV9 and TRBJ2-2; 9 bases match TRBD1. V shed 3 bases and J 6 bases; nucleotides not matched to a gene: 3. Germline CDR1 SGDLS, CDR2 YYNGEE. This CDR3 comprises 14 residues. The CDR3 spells CASSANRGPGELFF. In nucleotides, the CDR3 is TGTGCCAGCAGCGCAAACAGGGGGCCCGGGGAGCTGTTTTTT.

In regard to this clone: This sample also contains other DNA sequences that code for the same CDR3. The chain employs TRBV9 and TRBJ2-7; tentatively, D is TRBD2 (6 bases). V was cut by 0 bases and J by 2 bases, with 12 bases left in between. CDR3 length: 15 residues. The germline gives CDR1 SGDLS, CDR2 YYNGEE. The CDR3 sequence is CASSVGGGLTYEQYF. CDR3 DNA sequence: TGTGCCAGCAGCGTAGGGGGTGGACTAACCTACGAGCAGTACTTC. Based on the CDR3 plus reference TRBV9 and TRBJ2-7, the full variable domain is DSGVTQTPKHLITATGQRVTLRCSPRSGDLSVYWYQQSLDQGLQFLIQYYNGEERAKGNILERFSAQQFPDLHSELNLSSLELGDSALYFCASSVGGGLTYEQYFGPGTRLTVT.

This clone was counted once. This chain's CDR3 is CASIDLYEQYF. In DNA form, the CDR3 reads TGTGCCAGCATCGACCTTTACGAGCAGTACTTC. V and J are TRBV28 and TRBJ2-7, with no clear D. Germline V CDR1 and CDR2: MDHEN, SYDVKM. The germline V and J ends were trimmed by 7 bases and 4 bases, with 8 bases remaining between them. The length of the CDR3 is 11 residues.

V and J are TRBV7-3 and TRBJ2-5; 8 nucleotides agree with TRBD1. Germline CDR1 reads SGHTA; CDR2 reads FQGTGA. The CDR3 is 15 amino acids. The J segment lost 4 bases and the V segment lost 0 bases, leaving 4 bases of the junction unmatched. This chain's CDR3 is CASSLTAGGGETQYF. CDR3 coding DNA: TGTGCCAGCAGCTTAACTGCAGGGGGCGGAGAGACCCAGTACTTC.

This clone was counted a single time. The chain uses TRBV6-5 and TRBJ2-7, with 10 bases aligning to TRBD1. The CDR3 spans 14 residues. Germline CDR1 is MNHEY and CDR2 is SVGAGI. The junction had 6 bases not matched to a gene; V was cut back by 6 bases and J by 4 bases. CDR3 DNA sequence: TGTGCCAGCAGGGAAAGGACAGGGGGGTACGAGCAGTACTTC. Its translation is CASRERTGGYEQYF.

Here the CDR3 reads CAWASGTDTQYF. CDR3 bases: TGTGCCTGGGCTAGCGGCACAGATACGCAGTATTTT. This chain uses TRBV28 with TRBJ2-3, with D possibly TRBD2 on 6 matching bases. Trimming cost V 11 bases and J 1 base, with 10 bases left between them. Germline V gene data show CDR1 as MDHEN and CDR2 as SYDVKM. The CDR3 sequence is 12 residues long.